This T cell receptor beta chain originates from a study of blood T cell repertoires in COVID-19. Trimming stripped 6 bases from V and 2 bases from J, with 12 bases between. The CDR3 spans 13 residues. The germline CDR1 and CDR2 sequences are SQVTM and ANQGSEA. Sequencing was performed with immunoSEQ multiplex PCR; in TCRdb, only in-frame clones are kept and a portion is missing. Found here are 85,000 to 110,000 clones, roughly 87% of them singletons; the top ten hold roughly 6%. The sequence was collected from a human donor in a cohort sampled during active COVID-19. V is TRBV29-1 and J is TRBJ2-3, with D maybe TRBD1 (6 bases). The sequenced sample was peripheral blood. In DNA, the CDR3 is TGCAGCGTCATACAGGGTATCACAGATACGCAGTATTTT. Amino acids: CSVIQGITDTQYF.